In its sample, the clone carrying this TCR beta chain was seen many times. Its antigen remains unknown. The data were obtained in a study of identical twins. TCRdb ran MiXCR on the 5' RACE reads and lists one entry per CDR3 protein. The repertoire has approximately 260,000 distinct CDR3 sequences, about 8% of them found once; the top ten carry less than 4%. General study findings and limits: Rather than following the same donors, the conclusions depended on cross-sectional statistical analysis. Out-of-frame alpha sequences common to twins exhibited an excess of low generation probability.

These same records also appear under a second study, on yellow fever vaccine responses in identical twins.

Sequenced sample: CD8+ T cells sorted from blood. The source is a young woman in good health.

The CDR3 loop is CASSYLAGVSNEQFF. In DNA form, the CDR3 reads TGTGCCAGCAGTTACCTAGCGGGAGTGTCAAATGAGCAGTTCTTC. The chain couples TRBV6-2 or TRBV6-3 to TRBJ2-1, with 10 bases that match TRBD2. V shed 2 bases and J 7 bases; nucleotides not matched to a gene: 5. The germline V gene has CDR1 MNHEY and CDR2 SVGEGT. The CDR3 loop spans 15 amino acids.